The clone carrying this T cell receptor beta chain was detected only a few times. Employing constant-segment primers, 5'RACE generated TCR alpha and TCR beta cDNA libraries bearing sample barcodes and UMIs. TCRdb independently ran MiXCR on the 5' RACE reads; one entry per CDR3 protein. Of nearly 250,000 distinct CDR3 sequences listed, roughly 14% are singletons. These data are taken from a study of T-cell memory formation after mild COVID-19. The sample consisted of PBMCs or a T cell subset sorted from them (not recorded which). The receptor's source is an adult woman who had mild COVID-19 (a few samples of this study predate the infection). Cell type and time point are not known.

The chain's CDR3 is CSASPTSGGYEQYF. In nucleotides, the CDR3 is TGCAGTGCTAGCCCGACTAGCGGGGGCTACGAGCAGTACTTC. The genes are TRBV20-1 and TRBJ2-7, with TRBD2 matching over 12 bases. J lost 3 bases, V lost 3 bases, and 3 bases had no gene match. Germline CDR1 DFQATT, CDR2 SNEGSKA (reference sequence). The CDR3 is 14 amino acids.